These 24 T cell receptor beta chains came from one sample sequenced in a study of cytotoxic CD8 clonotypes in ibrutinib-treated CLL. Assay: immunoSEQ multiplex PCR; the TCRdb copy retains only in-frame clones and omits some. The profile covers approximately 84,000 clones, with about 76% appearing a single time and 4.8% taken by the ten largest. Source: PBMCs, taken after 12 months of ibrutinib treatment. These receptors were collected from a human donor with chronic lymphocytic leukemia.

On this clone: The sample carries other DNA sequences with the same CDR3. The V gene is TRBV7-3, the J gene TRBJ2-1; 13 nucleotides match TRBD2. The ends lost 5 bases at V and 5 bases at J; junction bases unmatched: 3. This CDR3 has 15 amino acids. Germline V gene lookup returns CDR1 SGHTA and CDR2 FQGTGA. This chain's CDR3 is CASSGGLAGNNEQFF. CDR3 nucleotide sequence: TGTGCCAGCAGCGGGGGACTAGCGGGAAACAATGAGCAGTTCTTC.

V is TRBV5-1 and J is TRBJ2-5; the D gene could be TRBD1 or TRBD2 (6 bases each). Trimming left V 0 bases short and J 2 bases short, with 14 bases between. Germline CDR1 and CDR2: SGHRS and YFSETQ. There are 16 residues in the CDR3. CDR3 residues: CASSLAGGHRQETQYF. The DNA for the CDR3 is TGCGCCAGCAGCTTGGCCGGGGGACACAGACAAGAGACCCAGTACTTC. Complete variable domain (other parts from reference TRBV5-1 and TRBJ2-5): KAGVTQTPRYLIKTRGQQVTLSCSPISGHRSVSWYQQTPGQGLQFLFEYFSETQRNKGNFPGRFSGRQFSNSRSEMNVSTLELGDSALYLCASSLAGGHRQETQYFGPGTRLLVL.

The chain carries TRBV28 and TRBJ2-2; TRBD2 is a possible D gene (6 bases). Germline CDR1 is MDHEN and CDR2 is SYDVKM. This CDR3 comprises 16 residues. Trimming stripped 7 bases from V and 5 bases from J, with 20 bases between. The CDR3 DNA reads as TGTGCCAGCACCCCCACTAGCAGCCTTCGGACCGGGGAGCTGTTTTTT. Encoded protein: CASTPTSSLRTGELFF.

The rearrangement links TRBV2 to TRBJ1-4; the D gene is possibly TRBD1 (5 bases). From germline, CDR1 is SNHLY and CDR2 FYNNEI. V was trimmed by 2 bases and J by 6 bases, leaving 16 bases between them. The CDR3 has 16 amino acids. The CDR3 DNA reads TGTGCCAGCAGTGAATTTGTGGGGATGACAGATGAAAAACTGTTTTTT. Its translation is CASSEFVGMTDEKLFF.

CDR3 DNA sequence: TGTGCCAGCAGTAACGCAGGGATCAACACAGATACGCAGTATTTT. This codes for CASSNAGINTDTQYF. The V and J genes are TRBV6-6 and TRBJ2-3; D is perhaps TRBD1 (5 bases). The CDR3 covers 15 residues. Trimming removed 5 bases at V and 2 bases at J, with 14 bases between. Germline V lookup: CDR1 MNHNY, CDR2 SVGAGI (reference sequence).

This clone has a handful of counts. The CDR3 here is CASGGEGRSGANVLTF. CDR3 DNA sequence: TGTGCCAGTGGGGGGGAAGGTCGGTCTGGGGCCAACGTCCTGACTTTC. The J gene is TRBJ2-6, the V gene TRBV19; 7 bases align to TRBD2. Per the germline V gene, CDR1 is LNHDA and CDR2 is SQIVND (reference sequence). The CDR3 runs 16 residues. Trimming at V came to 8 bases and at J to 1 base, leaving 8 bases not matched to a gene.

The rearrangement links TRBV29-1 to TRBJ2-5; D could derive from TRBD1 or TRBD2 (7 bases each). The germline V gene has CDR1 SQVTM and CDR2 ANQGSEA. The CDR3 contains 18 residues. Deletions cut 4 bases from V and 4 bases from J, with 28 bases between. CDR3 protein: CSVVPPWQGGRLGETQYF. The CDR3 DNA follows: TGCAGCGTTGTCCCCCCGTGGCAGGGGGGGAGGTTAGGAGAGACCCAGTACTTC.

The CDR3 nucleotides are TGCGCCAGCAGCCCGGGGACAGGATCCCAAGAGACCCAGTACTTC. This sequence encodes CASSPGTGSQETQYF. The V gene is TRBV5-1, the J gene TRBJ2-5, with 8 bases matching TRBD1. There are 15 residues in the CDR3. From germline, CDR1 is SGHRS and CDR2 YFSETQ. V lost 4 bases to trimming and J lost 1 base; unmatched junction nucleotides: 6.

The V call is TRBV11-2, the J call TRBJ1-2; no clear D. This CDR3 has 14 residues. V was trimmed by 5 bases and J by 5 bases, leaving 15 bases between them. Germline V CDR1 and CDR2: SGHAT, FQNNGV. CDR3 nucleotide sequence: TGTGCCAGCAGCGGAGGGCCCACCTTTTATGGCTACACCTTC. It encodes CASSGGPTFYGYTF.

This chain connects TRBV27 to TRBJ2-7; perhaps D is TRBD1 or TRBD2 (5 bases each). Trimming shortened V by 6 bases and J by 4 bases, and 16 bases separated the two germline ends. Germline-derived CDR1 and CDR2 are MNHEY and SMNVEV (reference sequence). This CDR3 is built from 14 residues. The CDR3 reads CASSIRDGGYEQYF. In DNA form, the CDR3 reads TGTGCCAGCAGCATCCGGGACGGCGGGTACGAGCAGTACTTC.

This clone was seen a few times. V usage is TRBV19 and J usage is TRBJ1-4; no clear D. Trimming stripped 5 bases from V and 2 bases from J, with 15 bases between. Per the germline V gene, CDR1 is LNHDA and CDR2 is SQIVND (reference sequence). This CDR3 region has 16 residues. The CDR3: CASSANPPGTNEKLFF. For the CDR3, the DNA is TGTGCCAGTAGTGCCAACCCTCCTGGGACTAATGAAAAACTGTTTTTT.

The rearrangement joins TRBV9 to TRBJ1-1; no definite D call. Germline CDR1 and CDR2: SGDLS and YYNGEE. CDR3 length: 14 residues. Trimming removed 0 bases from V and 0 bases from J, with 6 bases in between. The CDR3 coding sequence is TGTGCCAGCAGCGTAGTTGGTATGAACACTGAAGCTTTCTTT. The encoded protein is CASSVVGMNTEAFF.

The chain carries TRBV20-1 and TRBJ2-1; D is unclear. Trimming pared 5 bases from V and 5 bases from J, leaving 4 bases between. This CDR3 spans 10 amino acids. Germline assignment: CDR1 DFQATT and CDR2 SNEGSKA (reference sequence). DNA of the CDR3: TGCAGTGCTCTTAACAATGAGCAGTTCTTC. Translated, it gives CSALNNEQFF.

The CDR3 coding sequence is TGTGCCAGCTCCCCCGGCGGGGGGTATCAGCCCCAGCATTTT. This sequence encodes CASSPGGGYQPQHF. The J gene is TRBJ1-5, the V gene TRBV18; a weak D match, TRBD1 (5 bases). V was clipped by 6 bases and J by 5 bases, with 14 bases between them. Germline values: CDR1 KGHSH, CDR2 LQKENI. This CDR3 spans 14 amino acids.

The chain joins TRBV7-2 to TRBJ2-6; D gene ambiguous. The CDR3 contains 16 residues. V dropped 0 bases and J dropped 0 bases, with 6 bases sitting between them. The germline CDR1 and CDR2 sequences are SGHTA and FQGNSA. CDR3 sequence reads: CASSLAGSSGANVLTF. The CDR3 DNA is TGTGCCAGCAGCTTAGCGGGTAGCTCTGGGGCCAACGTCCTGACTTTC.

There are a few counts of this clone. V is TRBV28 and J is TRBJ1-2; 9 nucleotides match TRBD1. The CDR3 is 13 amino acids. V lost 5 bases, J lost 8 bases, and 6 bases stayed unmatched. Germline lookup yields CDR1 MDHEN and CDR2 SYDVKM. The CDR3 sequence: CASSPGQGQGYTF. CDR3 DNA sequence: TGTGCCAGCAGTCCGGGACAGGGCCAGGGCTACACCTTC.

This chain links TRBV5-1 with TRBJ1-2; D not resolved. V was trimmed by 4 bases and J by 4 bases, leaving 11 bases between them. The CDR3 length is 13 residues. Germline values: CDR1 SGHRS, CDR2 YFSETQ. The CDR3 DNA reads TGCGCCAGCAGCCTCTCGTTTGCCTATGGCTACACCTTC. This gives the protein CASSLSFAYGYTF.

The chain combines TRBV5-4 with TRBJ2-5; D may correspond to TRBD1 or TRBD2 (6 bases each). V lost 2 bases to trimming and J lost 5 bases, with 16 bases between them. This CDR3 is 15 amino acids long. Per germline, CDR1 SGHNT and CDR2 YYREEE (reference sequence). In nucleotides, the CDR3 is TGTGCCAGCAGCTTTGGGGGGCTAGCTCGTGAGACCCAGTACTTC. Encoded protein: CASSFGGLARETQYF.

J is TRBJ1-3 and V is TRBV7-2, with D uncertain. The germline V gene encodes CDR1 SGHTA and CDR2 FQGNSA. With 3 bases removed from V and 4 bases from J, the gap between germline ends came to 10 bases. CDR3 length: 14 residues. The CDR3, as DNA: TGTGCCAGCAGCTTGGCGGGCGGAGGAAACACCATATATTTT. Protein: CASSLAGGGNTIYF.

This chain connects TRBV6-6 to TRBJ2-1; no definite D call. Between the trimmed V and J ends, which lost 6 bases and 4 bases, there was a span of 4 bases. The CDR3 runs 11 residues. Germline V gene data show CDR1 as MNHNY and CDR2 as SVGAGI (reference sequence). The CDR3 nucleotides are TGTGCCAGCAGCTTATACAATGAGCAGTTCTTC. Its translation: CASSLYNEQFF.

The gene calls are TRBV6-6 and TRBJ1-1; D possibly corresponds to TRBD1 (6 bases). The germline V gene encodes CDR1 MNHNY and CDR2 SVGAGI (reference sequence). The CDR3 is 14 residues long. Trimming removed 4 bases from V and 1 base from J, with 10 bases in between. CDR3 nucleotides: TGTGCCAGCAGTTCCCAGGGGCCGAACACTGAAGCTTTCTTT. This codes for CASSSQGPNTEAFF.

The V gene is TRBV9, the J gene TRBJ2-3; 13 bases map to TRBD2. The CDR3 totals 16 residues. Germline V CDR1 and CDR2: SGDLS, YYNGEE. The V and J ends lost 0 bases and 5 bases, in that order; junction bases with no gene match: 3. The CDR3 reads CASSVGLAGGIDTQYF. The CDR3 DNA reads TGTGCCAGCAGCGTAGGACTAGCGGGGGGCATAGATACGCAGTATTTT.

The rearrangement links TRBV5-3 to TRBJ2-7, with D unclear. TRBV5-3 is an ORF, with its function uncertain. Trimming took off 0 bases at V and 6 bases at J, with 10 bases between the two ends. The CDR3 is 13 amino acids. The CDR3 nucleotides read TGTGCCAGAAGCTTGGAATGGTGTTTCGAGCAGTACTTC. Protein sequence: CARSLEWCFEQYF.

This clone was detected a few times. The chain combines TRBV18 with TRBJ2-7, with D perhaps TRBD1 or TRBD2 (5 bases each). The germline V gene has CDR1 KGHSH and CDR2 LQKENI. The V and J ends lost 4 bases and 4 bases respectively, with 11 bases between them. This CDR3 region has 13 residues. CDR3 nucleotides: TGTGCCAGCTCACAGGGCAGGGAGTACGAGCAGTACTTC. It specifies CASSQGREYEQYF. The full variable domain, its missing parts supplied by reference TRBV18 and TRBJ2-7, is NAGVMQNPRHLVRRRGQEARLRCSPMKGHSHVYWYRQLPEEGLKFMVYLQKENIIDESGMPKERFSAEFPKEGPSILRIQQVVRGDSAAYFCASSQGREYEQYFGPGTRLTVT.